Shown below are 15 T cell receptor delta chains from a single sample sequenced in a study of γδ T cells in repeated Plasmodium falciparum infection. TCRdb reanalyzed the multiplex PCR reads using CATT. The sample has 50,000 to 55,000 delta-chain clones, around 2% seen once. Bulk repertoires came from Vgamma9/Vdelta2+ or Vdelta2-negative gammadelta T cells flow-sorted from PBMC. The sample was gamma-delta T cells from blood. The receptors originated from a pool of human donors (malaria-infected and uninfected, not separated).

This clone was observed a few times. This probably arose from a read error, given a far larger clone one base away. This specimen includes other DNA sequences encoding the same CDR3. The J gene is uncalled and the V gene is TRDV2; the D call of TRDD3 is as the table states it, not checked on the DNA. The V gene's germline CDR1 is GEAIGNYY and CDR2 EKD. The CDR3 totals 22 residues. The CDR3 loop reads CACDTQRLMEAPTGEGTDKLIF. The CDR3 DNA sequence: TGTGCCTGTGACACACAACGGCTCATGGAGGCACCGACTGGGGAAGGTACCGATAAACTCATCTTC.

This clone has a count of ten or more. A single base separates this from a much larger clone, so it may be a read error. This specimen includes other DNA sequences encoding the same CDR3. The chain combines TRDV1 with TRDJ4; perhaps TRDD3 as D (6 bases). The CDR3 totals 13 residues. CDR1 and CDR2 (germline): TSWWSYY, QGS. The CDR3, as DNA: TGTGCTCTTGAGTCGCGATACGCCAGACCACTGATCTTT. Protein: CALESRYARPLIF.

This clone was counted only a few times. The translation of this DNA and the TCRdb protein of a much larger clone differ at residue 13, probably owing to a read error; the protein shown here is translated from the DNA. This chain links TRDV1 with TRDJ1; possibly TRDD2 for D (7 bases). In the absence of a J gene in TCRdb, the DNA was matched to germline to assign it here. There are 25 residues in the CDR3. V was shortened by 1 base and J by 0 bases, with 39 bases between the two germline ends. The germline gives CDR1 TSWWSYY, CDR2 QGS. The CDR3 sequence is CALGEPHFLRGSIRWGASYTDKLIF. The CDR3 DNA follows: TGTGCTCTTGGGGAACCTCATTTCCTACGGGGTTCGATACGCTGGGGAGCCTCCTACACCGATAAACTCATCTTT.

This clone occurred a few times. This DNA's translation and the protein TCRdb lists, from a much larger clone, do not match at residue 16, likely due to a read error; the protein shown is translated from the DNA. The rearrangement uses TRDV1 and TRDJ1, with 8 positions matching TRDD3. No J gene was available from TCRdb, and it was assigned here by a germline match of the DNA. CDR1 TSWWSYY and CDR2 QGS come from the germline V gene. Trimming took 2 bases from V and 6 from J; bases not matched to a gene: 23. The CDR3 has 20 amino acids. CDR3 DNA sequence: TGTGCTCTTGGGGAAGTGTATCCCAGGAGGATGGGGGATTGGACCAATAAACTCATCTTT. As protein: CALGEVYPRRMGDWTNKLIF.

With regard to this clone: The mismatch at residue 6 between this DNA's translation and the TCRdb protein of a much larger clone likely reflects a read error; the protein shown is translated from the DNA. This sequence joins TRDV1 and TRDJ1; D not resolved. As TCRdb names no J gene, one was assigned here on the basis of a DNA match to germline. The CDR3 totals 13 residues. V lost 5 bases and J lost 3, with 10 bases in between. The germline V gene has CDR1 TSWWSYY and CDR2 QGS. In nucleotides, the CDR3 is TGTGCTCTTGGGCGCCAAAGGCCCGATAAACTCATCTTT. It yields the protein CALGRQRPDKLIF.

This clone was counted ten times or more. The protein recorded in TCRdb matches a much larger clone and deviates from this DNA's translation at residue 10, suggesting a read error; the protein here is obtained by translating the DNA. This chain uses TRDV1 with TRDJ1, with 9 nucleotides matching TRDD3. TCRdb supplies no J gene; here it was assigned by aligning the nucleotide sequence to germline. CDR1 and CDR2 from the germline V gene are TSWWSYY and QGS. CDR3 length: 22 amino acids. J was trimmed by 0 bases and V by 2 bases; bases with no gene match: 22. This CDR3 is CALGENQFKHWGTPLYTDKLIF. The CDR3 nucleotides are TGTGCTCTTGGGGAAAACCAATTCAAGCACTGGGGGACACCTCTGTACACCGATAAACTCATCTTT.

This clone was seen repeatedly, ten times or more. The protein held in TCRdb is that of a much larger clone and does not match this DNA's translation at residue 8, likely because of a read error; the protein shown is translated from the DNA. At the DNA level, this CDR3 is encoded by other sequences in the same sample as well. The CDR3 DNA sequence: TGTGCCTTCCCATACTCGGACGCCGATAAACTCATCTTT. It translates to CAFPYSDADKLIF. The chain carries TRDV3 and TRDJ1; D call uncertain. CDR3 length: 13 amino acids. Germline V lookup: CDR1 TVYSNPD, CDR2 GDNSRS (reference sequence). V was cut by 3 bases and J by 3 bases, with 14 bases left in between.

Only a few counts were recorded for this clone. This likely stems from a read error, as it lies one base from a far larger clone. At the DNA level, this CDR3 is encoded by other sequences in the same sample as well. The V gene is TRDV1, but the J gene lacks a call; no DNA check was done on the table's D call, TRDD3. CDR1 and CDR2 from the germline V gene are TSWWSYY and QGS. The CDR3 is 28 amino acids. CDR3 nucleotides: TGTGCTCTTGGGGAACTAGTCCCCAGGTACCTTCCCGTCAACCAAACTGGGGGATACTCAAGTCAAAAATGGGTGCTCATCTTT. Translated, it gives CALGELVPRYLPVNQTGGYSSQKWVLIF.

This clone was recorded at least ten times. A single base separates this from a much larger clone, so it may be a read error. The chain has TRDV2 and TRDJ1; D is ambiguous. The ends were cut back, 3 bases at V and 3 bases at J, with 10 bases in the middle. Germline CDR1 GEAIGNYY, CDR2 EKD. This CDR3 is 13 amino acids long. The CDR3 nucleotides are TGTGCCTGTGACGCCCTGTCGGCCGATAAACTCATCTTT. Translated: CACDALSADKLIF.

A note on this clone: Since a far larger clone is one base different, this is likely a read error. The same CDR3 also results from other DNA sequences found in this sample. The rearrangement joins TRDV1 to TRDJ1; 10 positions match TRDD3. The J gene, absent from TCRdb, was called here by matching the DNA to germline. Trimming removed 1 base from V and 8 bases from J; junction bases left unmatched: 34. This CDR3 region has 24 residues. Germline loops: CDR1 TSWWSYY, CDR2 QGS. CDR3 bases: TGTGCTCTTGGGGAACCCCGTACTACCAACATCAAATCACTGGGGGATCCGGTCGTCGACAAACTCATCTTT. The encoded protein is CALGEPRTTNIKSLGDPVVDKLIF.

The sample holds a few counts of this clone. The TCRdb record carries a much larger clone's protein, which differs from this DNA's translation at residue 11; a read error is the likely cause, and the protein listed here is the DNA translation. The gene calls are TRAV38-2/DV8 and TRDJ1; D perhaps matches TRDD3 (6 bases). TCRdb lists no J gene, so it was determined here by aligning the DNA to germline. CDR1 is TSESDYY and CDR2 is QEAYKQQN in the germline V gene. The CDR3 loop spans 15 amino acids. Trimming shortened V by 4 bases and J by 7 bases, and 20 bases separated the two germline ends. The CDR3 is CAYRGTGMIPGKLIF. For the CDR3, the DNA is TGTGCTTATAGGGGGACGGGGATGATTCCCGGTAAACTCATCTTT.

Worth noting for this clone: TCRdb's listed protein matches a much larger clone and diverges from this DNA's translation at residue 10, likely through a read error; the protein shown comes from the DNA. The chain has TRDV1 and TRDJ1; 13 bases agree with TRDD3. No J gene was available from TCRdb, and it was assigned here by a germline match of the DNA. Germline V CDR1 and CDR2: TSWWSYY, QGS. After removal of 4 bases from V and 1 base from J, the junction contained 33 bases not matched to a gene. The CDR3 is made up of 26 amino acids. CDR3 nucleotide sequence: TGTGCTCTTGGGGCAGGGTTTCAGGTCCACTACGAATTTTACTGGGGGATACGCGGGGGCACCGATAAACTCATCTTT. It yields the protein CALGAGFQVHYEFYWGIRGGTDKLIF.

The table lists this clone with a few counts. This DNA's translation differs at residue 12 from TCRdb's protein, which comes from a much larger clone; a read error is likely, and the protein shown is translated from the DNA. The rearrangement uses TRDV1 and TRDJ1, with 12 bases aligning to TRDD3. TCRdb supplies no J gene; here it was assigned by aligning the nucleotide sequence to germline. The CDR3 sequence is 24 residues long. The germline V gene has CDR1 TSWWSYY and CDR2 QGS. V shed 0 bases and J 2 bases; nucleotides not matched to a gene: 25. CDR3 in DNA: TGTGCTCTTGGGGAACTATTCGGTTTTTCGGGGCACTGGGGGATACAGGGGAAGACCGATAAACTCATCTTT. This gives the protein CALGELFGFSGHWGIQGKTDKLIF.

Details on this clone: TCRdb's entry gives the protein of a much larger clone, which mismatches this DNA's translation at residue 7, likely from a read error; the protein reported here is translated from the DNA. This CDR3 reads CAYRSAAYFQLGDTYTDKLIF. The CDR3 bases are TGTGCTTATAGGAGCGCGGCATATTTCCAACTGGGGGATACCTACACCGATAAACTCATCTTT. This chain uses TRAV38-2/DV8 with TRDJ1; 12 positions match TRDD3. Since TCRdb gives no J gene, matching the DNA to germline was used here to assign it. Germline V gives CDR1 TSESDYY, CDR2 QEAYKQQN. V gave up 0 bases and J gave up 0 bases; unmatched junction bases: 15. The CDR3 runs to 21 residues.

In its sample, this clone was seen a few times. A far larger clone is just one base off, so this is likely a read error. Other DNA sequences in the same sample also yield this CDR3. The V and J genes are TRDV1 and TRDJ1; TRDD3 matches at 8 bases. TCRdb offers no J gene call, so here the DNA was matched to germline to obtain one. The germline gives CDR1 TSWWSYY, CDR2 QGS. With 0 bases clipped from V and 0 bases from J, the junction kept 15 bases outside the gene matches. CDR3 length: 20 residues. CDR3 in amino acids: CALGELRPTWGYWYTDKLIF. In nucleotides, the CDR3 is TGTGCTCTTGGGGAACTACGGCCAACATGGGGATACTGGTACACCGATAAACTCATCTTT.